One and the same sample provided the 23 T cell receptor beta chains below, sequenced in a study of STAT5B mutations in CD4+ large granular lymphocyte leukemia. The data were produced by immunoSEQ multiplex PCR, yet TCRdb's version contains in-frame clones alone and is incomplete. The table records roughly 25,000 clones, 60% to 80% of them present only once. Input material: CD4+ T cells from blood buffy coats. These receptors were collected from a human donor in good health.

CDR3 residues: CASRPGGADTGELFF. Written as DNA, the CDR3 is TGCGCCAGCAGGCCCGGGGGGGCGGACACCGGGGAGCTGTTTTTT. V usage is TRBV5-1 and J usage is TRBJ2-2; 8 bases agree with TRBD2. CDR3 length: 15 amino acids. Germline V gives CDR1 SGHRS, CDR2 YFSETQ. The junction had 6 bases not matched to a gene; V was cut back by 5 bases and J by 3 bases.

V is TRBV15 and J is TRBJ1-6; no definite D call. The CDR3 consists of 16 residues. CDR1 is LNHNV, CDR2 YYDKDF, per germline (reference sequence). Trimming removed 0 bases at V and 7 bases at J, with 13 bases between. The DNA of the CDR3 is TGTGCCACCAGCAGAGACCGGGCCGTCTCGAATTCACCCCTCCACTTT. Translation gives CATSRDRAVSNSPLHF.

The rearrangement uses TRBV6-5 and TRBJ2-7; D is undetermined. Looked up from germline, CDR1 is MNHEY and CDR2 is SVGAGI. Deletions cut 1 base from V and 5 bases from J, with 3 bases between. The CDR3 is made up of 11 amino acids. CDR3 sequence (DNA): TGTGCCAGCAGTTACTTGGACGAGCAGTACTTC. It translates to CASSYLDEQYF.

The chain combines TRBV15 with TRBJ2-1; possibly TRBD1 for D (6 bases). CDR1 is LNHNV and CDR2 is YYDKDF in the germline V gene (reference sequence). There are 13 residues in the CDR3. Trimming cost V 11 bases and J 9 bases, with 20 bases left between them. The CDR3 DNA is TGTGCCTCCCAACAGGGTTTTAAGGGTGAGCAGTTCTTC. Residues: CASQQGFKGEQFF.

This chain connects TRBV7-2 to TRBJ1-4, with D tentatively TRBD1 (5 bases). V lost 4 bases and J lost 4, with 16 bases in between. The CDR3 has 16 residues. Germline V lookup: CDR1 SGHTA, CDR2 FQGNSA. This chain's CDR3 is CASSSVGWGINEKLFF. For the CDR3, the DNA is TGTGCCAGCAGCTCTGTGGGATGGGGGATTAATGAAAAACTGTTTTTT.

Worth noting for this clone: Other DNA sequences in the same sample also yield this CDR3. This sequence joins TRBV15 and TRBJ1-5; D not resolved. Germline CDR1 LNHNV, CDR2 YYDKDF (reference sequence). Trimming shortened V by 0 bases and J by 7 bases, and 4 bases separated the two germline ends. The CDR3 is 12 residues long. CDR3 DNA sequence: TGTGCCACCAGCAGAGATACCCAGCCCCAGCATTTT. As protein: CATSRDTQPQHF.

This clone has only a few counts. V and J are TRBV27 and TRBJ1-3; D is perhaps TRBD1 (6 bases). V was trimmed by 7 bases and J by 0 bases, leaving 28 bases between them. The CDR3 is 20 residues long. Germline values: CDR1 MNHEY, CDR2 SMNVEV (reference sequence). The CDR3 loop is CASTLPPGTFTNISGNTIYF. In DNA, the CDR3 is TGTGCCAGCACCCTTCCCCCCGGGACATTCACGAATATCTCTGGAAACACCATATATTTT.

This clone was found a few times. V is TRBV21-1 and J is TRBJ1-2; TRBD1 is the table's D call and was not checked against the DNA. TRBV21-1 is listed as a pseudogene. This CDR3 has 17 amino acids. CDR3 nucleotide sequence: TGTGCCAGCAGCCGGCAAGAAACAGGATTCTCCTATCATGGCTACACCTTC. Translating it yields CASSRQETGFSYHGYTF.

The genes are TRBV7-8 and TRBJ1-2; the D gene is possibly TRBD1 (6 bases). Trimming left V 1 base short and J 8 bases short, with 17 bases between. The CDR3 extends over 15 amino acids. The V gene's germline CDR1 is SGHVS and CDR2 FQNEAQ. In DNA form, the CDR3 reads TGTGCCAGCAGCTTAGTCAGGGGCCGCGGGGACGGCTACACCTTC. Protein sequence: CASSLVRGRGDGYTF.

CDR3 bases: TGTGCCAGCAGTTTGCGGGGTGGTGGCACTGAAGCTTTCTTT. Its translation is CASSLRGGGTEAFF. The rearrangement uses TRBV28 and TRBJ1-1, with D hard to call. Germline lookup yields CDR1 MDHEN and CDR2 SYDVKM. This CDR3 comprises 14 residues. V dropped 3 bases and J dropped 4 bases, with 12 bases sitting between them.

V is TRBV19 and J is TRBJ1-5; 10 nucleotides match TRBD1. Germline CDR1 LNHDA, CDR2 SQIVND (reference sequence). The CDR3 is made up of 15 amino acids. After removal of 6 bases from V and 3 bases from J, the junction contained 5 bases not matched to a gene. CDR3 bases: TGTGCCAGTAGGGGGACAGGGGCGAACAATCAGCCCCAGCATTTT. Translating it yields CASRGTGANNQPQHF.

The V call is TRBV27, the J call TRBJ1-1; D uncertain. The germline gives CDR1 MNHEY, CDR2 SMNVEV (reference sequence). V gave up 5 bases and J gave up 6 bases, with 13 bases separating them. CDR3 length equals 13 residues. The DNA for the CDR3 is TGTGCCAGCAGTATTCCCGGGCGCGCTGAAGCTTTCTTT. It yields the protein CASSIPGRAEAFF.

The rearrangement joins TRBV29-1 to TRBJ2-1; unclear D gene. There are 14 residues in the CDR3. V lost 4 bases to trimming and J lost 1 base, with 11 bases between them. Germline V gives CDR1 SQVTM, CDR2 ANQGSEA. CDR3 DNA sequence: TGCAGCGTTGTGCGCCAGGAGTCCTACAATGAGCAGTTCTTC. Amino acid sequence: CSVVRQESYNEQFF.

The sample holds a few counts of this clone. This sequence joins TRBV28 and TRBJ1-4, with TRBD1 as a possible D gene (5 bases). Germline assignment: CDR1 MDHEN and CDR2 SYDVKM. Deletions cut 6 bases from V and 0 bases from J, with 11 bases between. CDR3 length: 15 amino acids. The CDR3 here is CASRGESATNEKLFF. CDR3 DNA: TGTGCCAGCAGAGGGGAGAGTGCAACTAATGAAAAACTGTTTTTT.

This chain joins TRBV7-2 and TRBJ1-6; 10 bases align to TRBD1. This CDR3 is 18 amino acids long. J was trimmed by 9 bases and V by 3 bases; bases with no gene match: 14. CDR1 and CDR2 from the germline V gene are SGHTA and FQGNSA. The CDR3 sequence is CASSFNLYRDRGGSPLHF. The CDR3 DNA reads TGTGCCAGCAGCTTTAATTTATATCGGGACAGGGGAGGTTCACCCCTCCACTTT.

This chain links TRBV2 with TRBJ1-5; D is uncertain. This CDR3 has 14 amino acids. V lost 5 bases and J lost 3, with 11 bases in between. Germline V gene lookup returns CDR1 SNHLY and CDR2 FYNNEI. In DNA form, the CDR3 reads TGTGCCAGCAGTCATCAGTCGTTCAATCAGCCCCAGCATTTT. This gives the protein CASSHQSFNQPQHF.

V usage is TRBV29-1 and J usage is TRBJ1-3; D is perhaps TRBD1 (6 bases). The CDR3 spans 13 residues. Looked up from germline, CDR1 is SQVTM and CDR2 is ANQGSEA. V was pared by 6 bases and J by 3 bases, with 12 bases between. The CDR3 loop reads CSVLTGIGNTIYF. CDR3 sequence (DNA): TGCAGCGTGCTAACAGGGATTGGAAACACCATATATTTT.

The chain has TRBV7-9 and TRBJ2-5, with 7 bases that match TRBD1. Trimming cost V 5 bases and J 5 bases; bases outside gene matches: 11. CDR3 size: 15 residues. Germline CDR1 is SEHNR and CDR2 is FQNEAQ (reference sequence). Here the CDR3 reads CASSVRTGETETQYF. The CDR3 coding sequence is TGTGCCAGCAGCGTCCGAACAGGGGAAACGGAGACCCAGTACTTC.

DNA for the CDR3: TGTGCCAGCACTCGGGACAGCGCCTCAAACATTCAGTACTTC. It translates to CASTRDSASNIQYF. This rearrangement joins TRBV6-5 to TRBJ2-4; 7 positions agree with TRBD1. This CDR3 comprises 14 residues. The V gene's germline CDR1 is MNHEY and CDR2 SVGAGI. Trimming at V came to 7 bases and at J to 6 bases, leaving 9 bases not matched to a gene.

This rearrangement joins TRBV11-2 to TRBJ2-5, with TRBD1 as a possible D gene (7 bases). The DNA end favors TRBJ2-7, so the J call may be wrong. The CDR3 is 14 amino acids. CDR1 is SGHAT, CDR2 FQNNGV, per germline. The CDR3, as DNA: TGTGCCAGCAGCTTATACAGGGGAGGCTACGAGCAGTACTTC. Translating it yields CASSLYRGGYEQYF.

The chain recombines TRBV11-3 with TRBJ2-1, with TRBD1 matching over 8 bases. From germline, CDR1 is SGHNT and CDR2 YENEEA. The CDR3 consists of 16 residues. With 0 bases clipped from V and 6 bases from J, the junction kept 7 bases outside the gene matches. The CDR3 region has the DNA TGTGCCAGCAGCTTAGAACCCGGGACAGGCCTCAATGAGCAGTTCTTC. Protein: CASSLEPGTGLNEQFF. Full variable domain (outside the CDR3, taken from reference TRBV11-3 and TRBJ2-1): EAGVVQSPRYKIIEKKQPVAFWCNPISGHNTLYWYLQNLGQGPELLIRYENEEAVDDSQLPKDRFSAERLKGVDSTLKIQPAELGDSAVYLCASSLEPGTGLNEQFFGPGTRLTVL.

A few counts support this clone. V and J are TRBV2 and TRBJ1-4; the D is unclear. Germline-derived CDR1 and CDR2 are SNHLY and FYNNEI. V dropped 6 bases and J dropped 8 bases, with 10 bases sitting between them. The CDR3 is made up of 12 amino acids. The CDR3 spells CASRRFEEKLFF. The CDR3 DNA reads as TGTGCCAGCAGGAGGTTTGAGGAAAAACTGTTTTTT.

The J gene is TRBJ2-3, the V gene TRBV28; 10 bases fit TRBD1. The CDR3 has 16 residues. Trimming cost V 2 bases and J 4 bases; bases outside gene matches: 6. Germline lookup yields CDR1 MDHEN and CDR2 SYDVKM. CDR3: CASSLGDRGFADTQYF. CDR3 coding DNA: TGTGCCAGCAGTTTAGGGGACAGGGGTTTTGCAGATACGCAGTATTTT.